The entry that follows covers one TCR beta chain sequence. Germline CDR1 and CDR2: MDHEN and SYDVKM. The CDR3 totals 15 residues. V lost 3 bases and J lost 8, with 14 bases in between. This sample is drawn from a study of radiotherapy plus CTLA-4 blockade in lung cancer. Here immunoSEQ multiplex PCR was the method, and the copy in TCRdb shows in-frame clones only, minus some. Seen here are 20,000 to 30,000 clones, over 70% observed once, and the top ten hold 20% to 25%. Specimen: peripheral blood, collected from a patient treated with radiotherapy plus ipilimumab. The chain employs TRBV28 and TRBJ1-6, with a weak D call TRBD1 (6 bases). The receptor comes from a human donor with non-small cell lung cancer that progressed on radiotherapy plus ipilimumab. The CDR3 sequence: CASSFTGLKDSPLHF. The CDR3 DNA sequence: TGTGCCAGCAGTTTCACAGGGTTGAAGGATTCACCCCTCCACTTT.